Listed below are T cell receptor beta chains from one sample, sequenced in a study of blood T cell repertoires in COVID-19. TCRdb's copy holds only in-frame clones and misses some; the assay was immunoSEQ multiplex PCR. The table lists approximately 92,000 clones, about 86% of them singletons, with 10% to 15% in the top ten. The sequenced sample was peripheral blood. Every receptor here comes from an older woman in a cohort sampled during active or convalescent COVID-19. Both conserved end residues are part of each CDR3. A D gene is named only where the DNA matches it firmly. Size is stated for part of the rows, as once, few or many counts, or as a class when the clone is expanded.

abundance	j_gene	v_gene	d_gene	CDR3aa	CDR3nt
-	TRBJ1-2	TRBV5-1	-	CASSLGGNYGYTF	TGCGCCAGCAGCTTGGGAGGTAACTATGGCTACACCTTC
-	TRBJ1-1	TRBV6-5	TRBD1	CASRQGESIEAFF	TGTGCCAGCAGACAGGGGGAGTCGATTGAAGCTTTCTTT
-	TRBJ1-2	TRBV2	-	CASSGQGISGYTF	TGTGCCAGCAGTGGCCAGGGTATCAGTGGCTACACCTTC
-	TRBJ1-2	TRBV6-6	-	CASSPGRNYGYTF	TGTGCCAGCAGTCCAGGGCGTAACTATGGCTACACCTTC
-	TRBJ2-7	TRBV4-1	TRBD2	CASSQEVIGLAGYEQYF	TGCGCCAGCAGCCAAGAAGTGATAGGACTAGCGGGGTACGAGCAGTACTTC
-	TRBJ1-1	TRBV6-1	TRBD1	CASSEGGAVRTDTEAFF	TGTGCCAGCAGCGAAGGGGGCGCGGTAAGGACGGACACTGAAGCTTTCTTT
-	TRBJ2-2	TRBV2	-	CASKRSLDTGELFF	TGTGCCAGCAAACGGTCGCTCGACACCGGGGAGCTGTTTTTT
-	TRBJ1-5	TRBV6-1	TRBD1	CASSEIGQGTQPQHF	TGTGCCAGCAGTGAAATCGGACAGGGGACTCAGCCCCAGCATTTT
-	TRBJ1-5	TRBV19	TRBD1	CASQDRGSNQPQHF	TGTGCCAGTCAGGACAGGGGAAGCAATCAGCCCCAGCATTTT
-	TRBJ2-7	TRBV11-3	TRBD2	CASSLGLAASYEQYF	TGTGCCAGCAGCTTGGGACTAGCGGCCTCCTACGAGCAGTACTTC
-	TRBJ1-2	TRBV28	TRBD1	CASSPGTGTYGYTF	TGTGCCAGCAGTCCCGGGACAGGGACCTATGGCTACACCTTC
-	TRBJ2-7	TRBV24-1	TRBD1	CATSLTGTGPYEQYF	TGTGCCACCAGTCTTACCGGGACAGGGCCCTACGAGCAGTACTTC
-	TRBJ1-2	TRBV9	-	CASSISDSPYGYTF	TGTGCCAGCAGCATTTCAGACAGTCCATATGGCTACACCTTC
-	TRBJ2-3	TRBV3-1/TRBV3-2	TRBD1	CASSPNTGGSTDTQYF	TGTGCCAGCAGCCCCAACACAGGGGGTAGCACAGATACGCAGTATTTT
-	TRBJ1-2	TRBV7-9	-	CASSLLGGHGYTF	TGTGCCAGCAGCTTACTGGGGGGGCATGGCTACACCTTC
-	TRBJ2-2	TRBV11-3	-	CASSLLGAGNTGELFF	TGTGCCAGCAGCTTACTTGGAGCGGGGAACACCGGGGAGCTGTTTTTT
-	TRBJ1-3	TRBV28	-	CASSDQGSGNTIYF	TGTGCCAGCAGTGACCAGGGTTCCGGAAACACCATATATTTT
once	TRBJ1-1	TRBV5-4	-	CASSLLGDGTEAFF	TGTGCCAGCAGCTTGTTAGGGGATGGGACTGAAGCTTTCTTT
-	TRBJ1-2	TRBV7-9	TRBD1	CASSLGEAGGRGYTF	TGTGCCAGCAGCTTAGGAGAGGCAGGGGGCAGGGGCTACACCTTC
-	TRBJ1-5	TRBV9	-	CASSVGQNNQPQHF	TGTGCCAGCAGCGTAGGACAGAACAATCAGCCCCAGCATTTT